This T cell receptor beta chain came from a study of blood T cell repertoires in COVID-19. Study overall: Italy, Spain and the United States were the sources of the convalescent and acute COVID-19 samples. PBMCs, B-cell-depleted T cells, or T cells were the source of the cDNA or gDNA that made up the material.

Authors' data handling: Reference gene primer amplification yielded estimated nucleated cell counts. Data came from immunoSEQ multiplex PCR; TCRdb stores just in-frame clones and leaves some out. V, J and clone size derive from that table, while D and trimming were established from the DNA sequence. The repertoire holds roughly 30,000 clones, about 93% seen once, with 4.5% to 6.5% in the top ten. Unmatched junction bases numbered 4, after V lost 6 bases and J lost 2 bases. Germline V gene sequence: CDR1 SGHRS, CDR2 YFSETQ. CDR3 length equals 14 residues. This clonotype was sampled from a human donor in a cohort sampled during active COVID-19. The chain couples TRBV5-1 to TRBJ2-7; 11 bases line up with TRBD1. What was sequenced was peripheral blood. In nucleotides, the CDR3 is TGCGCCAGCACCCGGGGACAGGGGGCCTACGAGCAGTACTTC. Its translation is CASTRGQGAYEQYF.